One and the same sample provided the 10 T cell receptor beta chains below, sequenced in a study of T cell repertoires in ileal Crohn's disease. Stated time point: inflamed ileum from the surgical specimen. Profiled with immunoSEQ multiplex PCR; TCRdb holds only in-frame clones, not every one. The sample lists approximately 14,000 clones, around 85% seen once, with about 14% in the top ten. Sequenced input: ileal tissue. These receptors all come from an adult with Crohn's disease.

As for this clone: This sample also contains other DNA sequences that code for the same CDR3. This chain uses TRBV2 with TRBJ1-5; D unclear. V was clipped by 2 bases and J by 7 bases, with 12 bases between them. The CDR3 sequence is 14 residues long. Germline assignment: CDR1 SNHLY and CDR2 FYNNEI. The CDR3 is CASSERTGEQPQHF. In DNA, the CDR3 is TGTGCCAGCAGTGAACGGACCGGCGAGCAGCCCCAGCATTTT.

This clone qualifies as medium-sized. V is TRBV7-2 and J is TRBJ2-1; weak D call: TRBD1 (5 bases). V was clipped by 5 bases and J by 1 base, with 24 bases between them. CDR3 size: 19 residues. The germline CDR1 and CDR2 sequences are SGHTA and FQGNSA. In DNA form, the CDR3 reads TGTGCCAGCAGCCTACACACCACCCCAGGGCGATTATCCTACAATGAGCAGTTCTTC. This codes for CASSLHTTPGRLSYNEQFF.

V usage is TRBV18 and J usage is TRBJ2-1; D possibly corresponds to TRBD2 (6 bases). Between the trimmed V and J ends, which lost 2 bases and 0 bases, there was a span of 14 bases. The CDR3 runs 17 residues. Germline loops: CDR1 KGHSH, CDR2 LQKENI. In DNA form, the CDR3 reads TGTGCCAGCTCACCATACGCCCTTAGCGGCTCCTACAATGAGCAGTTCTTC. It codes for CASSPYALSGSYNEQFF.

J is TRBJ1-3 and V is TRBV4-1; D unclear. This CDR3 has 16 amino acids. From germline, CDR1 is MGHRA and CDR2 YSYEKL. The ends were cut back, 0 bases at V and 0 bases at J, with 9 bases in the middle. DNA of the CDR3: TGCGCCAGCAGCCAAGATCCCGGTCGCTCTGGAAACACCATATATTTT. Protein product: CASSQDPGRSGNTIYF.

J is TRBJ1-3 and V is TRBV6-1; D gene ambiguous. Trimming removed 6 bases at V and 0 bases at J, with 6 bases between. The CDR3 spans 13 residues. Germline CDR1 MNHNS, CDR2 SASEGT. CDR3 residues: CASRLSSGNTIYF. The CDR3 DNA reads TGTGCCAGCAGACTATCCTCTGGAAACACCATATATTTT.

By sample share, this clone is medium-sized (0.01 to 0.1%). This chain connects TRBV7-9 to TRBJ2-7, with a possible D match to TRBD2 (6 bases). The CDR3 runs to 16 residues. V was clipped by 5 bases and J by 1 base, with 18 bases between them. In germline, CDR1 is SEHNR, CDR2 FQNEAQ (reference sequence). Written as DNA, the CDR3 is TGTGCCAGCAGCCCCAGCGGAGGGTATTCATCCTACGAGCAGTACTTC. Translated: CASSPSGGYSSYEQYF.

The rearrangement joins TRBV7-7 to TRBJ1-4; D is possibly TRBD1 (5 bases). Germline V gene lookup returns CDR1 SSHAT and CDR2 FNYEAQ (reference sequence). Deletions cut 5 bases from V and 8 bases from J, with 18 bases between. This CDR3 is 15 amino acids long. CDR3 DNA sequence: TGTGCCAGCAGCCGTATCCTGGGGCCCCGCGAAAAACTGTTTTTT. As protein: CASSRILGPREKLFF.

This rearrangement joins TRBV5-1 to TRBJ2-7, with 9 positions matching TRBD2. Germline V gene data show CDR1 as SGHRS and CDR2 as YFSETQ. This CDR3 is 14 amino acids long. V lost 4 bases to trimming and J lost 3 bases; unmatched junction nucleotides: 5. DNA for the CDR3: TGCGCCAGCAGCGAGGGACTAGCCGGCTACGAGCAGTACTTC. Encoded protein: CASSEGLAGYEQYF.

By proportion, this clone is medium-sized. CDR3 in DNA: TGCGCCAGCAGACATCCACGGGACACCAGCACAGATACGCAGTATTTT. Amino acid sequence: CASRHPRDTSTDTQYF. The chain carries TRBV5-1 and TRBJ2-3; a possible D gene is TRBD1 (6 bases). V lost 5 bases and J lost 0, with 16 bases in between. The germline V gene encodes CDR1 SGHRS and CDR2 YFSETQ. The CDR3 consists of 16 residues.

V and J are TRBV7-4 and TRBJ1-1; unclear D gene. Germline loops: CDR1 SGHVT, CDR2 SQSDAQ. V lost 11 bases and J 0 bases, leaving 13 bases between the germline ends. This CDR3 has 13 amino acids. This CDR3 reads CAFLPDLNTEAFF. The CDR3 DNA follows: TGTGCCTTCCTCCCGGACTTGAACACTGAAGCTTTCTTT.